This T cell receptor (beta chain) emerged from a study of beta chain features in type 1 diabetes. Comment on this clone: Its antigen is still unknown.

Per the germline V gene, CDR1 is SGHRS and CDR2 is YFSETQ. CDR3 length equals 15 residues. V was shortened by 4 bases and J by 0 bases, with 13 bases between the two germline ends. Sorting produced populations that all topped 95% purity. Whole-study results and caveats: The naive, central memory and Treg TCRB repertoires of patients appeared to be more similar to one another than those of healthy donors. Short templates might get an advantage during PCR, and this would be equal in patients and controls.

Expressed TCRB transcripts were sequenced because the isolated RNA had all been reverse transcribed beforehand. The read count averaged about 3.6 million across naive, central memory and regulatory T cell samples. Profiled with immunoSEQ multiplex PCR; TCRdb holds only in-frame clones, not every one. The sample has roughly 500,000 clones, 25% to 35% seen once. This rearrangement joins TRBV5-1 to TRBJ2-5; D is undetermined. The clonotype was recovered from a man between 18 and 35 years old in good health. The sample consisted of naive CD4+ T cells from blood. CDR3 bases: TGCGCCAGCAGCGAACAGAACGGGTACCAAGAGACCCAGTACTTC. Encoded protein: CASSEQNGYQETQYF.